Shown below are 17 T cell receptor beta chains from a single sample sequenced in a study of blood T cell repertoires in COVID-19. Libraries were prepared by immunoSEQ multiplex PCR; TCRdb keeps only in-frame clonotypes and omits some of them. The table shows about 330,000 clones, with approximately 90% occurring only once. Sequencing was performed on peripheral blood. These receptors were taken from a woman aged 50 to 60 with active or convalescent COVID-19.

The DNA of the CDR3 is TGTGCCAGCTCACCACCGAAGCGGGGGGCCACGAAAGAGACCCAGTACTTC. Amino acid sequence: CASSPPKRGATKETQYF. This chain uses TRBV18 with TRBJ2-5, with 9 bases aligning to TRBD2. Germline loops: CDR1 KGHSH, CDR2 LQKENI. The CDR3 is 17 residues long. The V gene end was trimmed by 0 bases and the J gene end by 3 bases; junction bases not matched to a gene: 8.

The chain couples TRBV19 to TRBJ1-1, with 7 bases aligning to TRBD1. This CDR3 region has 17 residues. From germline, CDR1 is LNHDA and CDR2 SQIVND (reference sequence). V gave up 3 bases and J gave up 1 base; unmatched junction bases: 11. The CDR3 coding sequence is TGTGCCAGTAGTATCCGTCCCGGGACAGTTTCGAACACTGAAGCTTTCTTT. It encodes CASSIRPGTVSNTEAFF.

The J gene is TRBJ1-1, the V gene TRBV5-1; no clear D. V lost 4 bases and J 4 bases, leaving 14 bases between the germline ends. The length of the CDR3 is 14 residues. Germline CDR1 SGHRS, CDR2 YFSETQ. CDR3 amino acids: CASSELGRGTEAFF. For the CDR3, the DNA is TGCGCCAGCAGCGAACTTGGTAGAGGCACTGAAGCTTTCTTT. Looking up the rest from reference TRBV5-1 and TRBJ1-1 gives the full variable domain: KAGVTQTPRYLIKTRGQQVTLSCSPISGHRSVSWYQQTPGQGLQFLFEYFSETQRNKGNFPGRFSGRQFSNSRSEMNVSTLELGDSALYLCASSELGRGTEAFFGQGTRLTVV.

This clone was detected only once. A junction end diverges from the germline sequence, so it may reflect a read error. The chain employs TRBV7-7 and TRBJ2-1; D unclear. In germline, CDR1 is SSHAT, CDR2 FNYEAQ (reference sequence). This CDR3 is built from 17 residues. The CDR3 sequence: CASSPYPGSTLFDEQFF. For the CDR3, the DNA is TGTGCTAGCAGCCCATACCCCGGGTCGACCCTTTTCGATGAGCAGTTCTTC.

The chain uses TRBV7-2 and TRBJ1-4; 9 bases map to TRBD1. Germline-derived CDR1 and CDR2 are SGHTA and FQGNSA. The CDR3 runs 15 residues. The V and J ends lost 6 bases and 3 bases, in that order; junction bases with no gene match: 5. The chain's CDR3 is CASSDRGASNEKLFF. CDR3 nucleotide sequence: TGTGCCAGCAGTGACAGGGGGGCCTCTAATGAAAAACTGTTTTTT.

The chain employs TRBV5-1 and TRBJ1-2; D is unresolved. CDR3 length: 13 residues. Germline V gives CDR1 SGHRS, CDR2 YFSETQ. V lost 0 bases to trimming and J lost 8 bases, with 11 bases between them. CDR3 protein: CASSLDGLRGYTF. CDR3 bases: TGCGCCAGCAGCTTGGATGGACTGAGGGGCTACACCTTC.

This clone has only a few counts. The rearrangement uses TRBV12-3 or TRBV12-4 and TRBJ1-2, with D possibly being TRBD1 (5 bases). V was cut by 5 bases and J by 7 bases, with 8 bases left in between. The CDR3 sequence is 11 residues long. For the CDR3, the DNA is TGTGCCAGCAGTCAAGGGGCTGGCTACACCTTC. Its protein is CASSQGAGYTF.

This chain links TRBV28 with TRBJ1-1, with unresolved D. The CDR3 totals 16 residues. The germline gives CDR1 MDHEN, CDR2 SYDVKM. Trimming took off 1 base at V and 1 base at J, with 13 bases between the two ends. Here the CDR3 DNA reads TGTGCCAGCAGTTTATTTACCGGGATCAAGAACACTGAAGCTTTCTTT. Translated: CASSLFTGIKNTEAFF.

The chain combines TRBV5-4 with TRBJ1-1; no reliable D call. Germline loops: CDR1 SGHNT, CDR2 YYREEE (reference sequence). There are 17 residues in the CDR3. The V gene lost 0 bases and the J gene lost 0 bases, with 15 bases spanning the gap. The CDR3 sequence is CASSLAVTASMNTEAFF. The CDR3 coding sequence is TGTGCCAGCAGCTTGGCCGTAACAGCATCAATGAACACTGAAGCTTTCTTT. Based on the CDR3 plus reference TRBV5-4 and TRBJ1-1, the full variable domain is ETGVTQSPTHLIKTRGQQVTLRCSSQSGHNTVSWYQQALGQGPQFIFQYYREEENGRGNFPPRFSGLQFPNYSSELNVNALELDDSALYLCASSLAVTASMNTEAFFGQGTRLTVV.

The V and J genes are TRBV4-3 and TRBJ2-1; 11 bases match TRBD2. This CDR3 spans 15 amino acids. Per germline, CDR1 LGHNA and CDR2 YSLEER. V was pared by 2 bases and J by 7 bases, with 4 bases of the junction left unmatched. The CDR3 nucleotides read TGCGCCAGCAGCCAAAATAGCGGGAGGGGGAATGAGCAGTTCTTC. Its translation: CASSQNSGRGNEQFF.

The chain uses TRBV7-9 and TRBJ1-2; D remains unclear. V gave up 3 bases and J gave up 3 bases, with 14 bases separating them. Germline loops: CDR1 SEHNR, CDR2 FQNEAQ (reference sequence). This CDR3 comprises 15 residues. The CDR3 bases are TGTGCCAGCAGCTTTTATCCTGCCGGTGACTATGGCTACACCTTC. Translated, it gives CASSFYPAGDYGYTF.

V usage is TRBV9 and J usage is TRBJ2-2; 7 positions agree with TRBD1. This CDR3 is 17 amino acids long. V lost 4 bases and J lost 4; bases outside the gene matches: 13. Germline V gives CDR1 SGDLS, CDR2 YYNGEE. CDR3 loop: CASSPVAGQAVTGELFF. The CDR3 DNA sequence: TGTGCCAGCAGCCCCGTGGCCGGACAGGCGGTCACCGGGGAGCTGTTTTTT.

The chain carries TRBV6-6 and TRBJ1-1, with a tentative D call TRBD1 (6 bases). Germline CDR1 is MNHNY and CDR2 is SVGAGI (reference sequence). This CDR3 is built from 15 residues. V was cut by 6 bases and J by 0 bases, with 14 bases left in between. In DNA, the CDR3 is TGTGCCAGCAGGATGACAGGAAACATGAACACTGAAGCTTTCTTT. Amino acids: CASRMTGNMNTEAFF.

With regard to this clone: This sample includes further DNA sequences coding for the same CDR3. The rearrangement uses TRBV5-1 and TRBJ2-3; maybe TRBD1 (5 bases). Trimming took off 0 bases at V and 0 bases at J, with 8 bases between the two ends. This CDR3 is 15 amino acids long. Germline lookup yields CDR1 SGHRS and CDR2 YFSETQ. CDR3 in DNA: TGCGCCAGCAGCTTGGTTGGGGCTAGCACAGATACGCAGTATTTT. Amino acids: CASSLVGASTDTQYF.

This clone was counted only a few times. The chain joins TRBV2 to TRBJ2-7; the D is unclear. Germline loops: CDR1 SNHLY, CDR2 FYNNEI. Trimming took 2 bases from V and 5 from J, leaving 7 bases between them. This CDR3 region has 12 residues. The CDR3 coding sequence is TGTGCCAGCAGTGAAAGAGGCCACGAGCAGTACTTC. Translating gives CASSERGHEQYF.

This rearrangement joins TRBV7-2 to TRBJ2-7; 15 nucleotides line up with TRBD2. Germline V gene lookup returns CDR1 SGHTA and CDR2 FQGNSA. The ends lost 4 bases at V and 1 base at J; junction bases unmatched: 8. The CDR3 has 18 residues. Written as DNA, the CDR3 is TGTGCCAGCAGCTCTGGACTAGCGGGGGGGCAATTGTCCTACGAGCAGTACTTC. It yields the protein CASSSGLAGGQLSYEQYF. The full variable domain, its missing parts supplied by reference TRBV7-2 and TRBJ2-7, is GAGVSQSPSNKVTEKGKDVELRCDPISGHTALYWYRQSLGQGLEFLIYFQGNSAPDKSGLPSDRFSAERTGGSVSTLTIQRTQQEDSAVYLCASSSGLAGGQLSYEQYFGPGTRLTVT.

V and J are TRBV9 and TRBJ2-3, with D maybe TRBD1 (5 bases). Germline V CDR1 and CDR2: SGDLS, YYNGEE. There are 14 residues in the CDR3. Deletions cut 1 base from V and 4 bases from J, with 10 bases between. CDR3 in amino acids: CASSVYPGSDTQYF. CDR3 bases: TGTGCCAGCAGCGTATATCCAGGGTCAGATACGCAGTATTTT.